A single sample gave rise to the 10 T cell receptor beta chains below, sequenced in a study of blood T cells in healthy people across ages. Using a J-beta primer mix together with a sample-barcoded 5' primer, a second PCR was run for roughly 7 to 12 cycles. MiXCR was run by TCRdb on the 5' RACE reads, yielding one entry per CDR3 protein. Among about 770,000 distinct CDR3 sequences listed, approximately 44% were seen once. The sample taken for sequencing was blood. These receptors were obtained from a man between 60 and 75 years old in good health.

This clonotype showed up just a few times. V usage is TRBV5-6 and J usage is TRBJ2-1; 8 bases align to TRBD1. Germline V gene sequence: CDR1 SGHDT, CDR2 YYEEEE. This CDR3 is built from 16 residues. The trim removed 2 bases at V and 9 bases at J, leaving 13 bases unmatched. The CDR3 nucleotides read TGTGCCAGCAGCTTCTTAATACAGGGGGGAAGCAGTGAGCAGTTCTTC. It encodes CASSFLIQGGSSEQFF.

This clonotype was counted at least ten times. The chain is built from TRBV7-9 and TRBJ2-5; D perhaps matches TRBD1 (6 bases). The germline CDR1 and CDR2 sequences are SEHNR and FQNEAQ (reference sequence). The CDR3 loop spans 14 amino acids. Trimming removed 2 bases at V and 3 bases at J, with 10 bases between. The CDR3, as DNA: TGTGCCAGCAGCTTAACAGGGAGAGAAGAGACCCAGTACTTC. It encodes CASSLTGREETQYF.

Many counts were recorded for this clonotype. The chain couples TRBV7-2 to TRBJ2-7; 11 positions agree with TRBD2. Losses at the gene ends were 5 bases for V and 0 bases for J; bases not matched to a gene: 3. CDR3 length: 15 residues. Germline V gives CDR1 SGHTA, CDR2 FQGNSA. Here the CDR3 reads CASSDSGGASYEQYF. CDR3 coding DNA: TGTGCCAGCAGCGATAGCGGGGGGGCCTCCTACGAGCAGTACTTC. Full variable domain (missing parts from reference TRBV7-2 and TRBJ2-7): GAGVSQSPSNKVTEKGKDVELRCDPISGHTALYWYRQSLGQGLEFLIYFQGNSAPDKSGLPSDRFSAERTGGSVSTLTIQRTQQEDSAVYLCASSDSGGASYEQYFGPGTRLTVT.

Details on this clonotype: A read error may account for a junction end that differs from germline. The J gene is TRBJ2-7, the V gene TRBV10-3; D is undetermined. This CDR3 is 15 amino acids long. Germline CDR1 ENHRY, CDR2 SYGVKD. This chain's CDR3 is CTISDEAWAYYEQYF. CDR3 in DNA: TGTACCATCAGTGACGAAGCGTGGGCCTACTACGAGCAGTACTTC.

This clonotype was counted a few times. The rearrangement joins TRBV5-1 to TRBJ2-7, with 8 bases that match TRBD2. The CDR3 runs to 14 residues. Trimming took 7 bases from V and 0 from J; bases not matched to a gene: 6. From germline, CDR1 is SGHRS and CDR2 YFSETQ. In DNA, the CDR3 is TGCGCCAGCGCCCCCGGGACTAGCTCCTACGAGCAGTACTTC. This encodes CASAPGTSSYEQYF.

The chain uses TRBV7-9 and TRBJ2-1; D not certain. The V end was cut by 8 bases, the J end by 6 bases, with 11 bases between. This CDR3 spans 12 amino acids. The germline gives CDR1 SEHNR, CDR2 FQNEAQ (reference sequence). For the CDR3, the DNA is TGTGCCAGCGGGGTTGGAGCCAATGAGCAGTTCTTC. As protein: CASGVGANEQFF.

The chain uses TRBV7-9 and TRBJ2-5; weak D call: TRBD1 (6 bases). The J call may not be correct, given that the DNA end is closer to TRBJ2-4. The germline gives CDR1 SEHNR, CDR2 FQNEAQ (reference sequence). The CDR3 covers 12 residues. The CDR3 DNA reads TGTGCCAGCAGCTCAGGGGTCAACATTCAGTACTTC. Residues: CASSSGVNIQYF.

The chain uses TRBV12-3 or TRBV12-4 and TRBJ1-2; D might be TRBD1 (5 bases). This CDR3 is built from 14 residues. The V end lost 4 bases, the J end lost 4 bases, and 13 bases lay between the germline ends. Written as DNA, the CDR3 is TGTGCCAGCAGTTCTTACAGGAACTTCTATGGCTACACCTTC. Its translation: CASSSYRNFYGYTF.

This clonotype was observed a handful of times. The V and J genes are TRBV7-2 and TRBJ2-5; 9 bases agree with TRBD1. V lost 5 bases to trimming and J lost 4 bases; unmatched junction nucleotides: 11. CDR1 is SGHTA, CDR2 FQGNSA, per germline. The CDR3 has 16 amino acids. In nucleotides, the CDR3 is TGTGCCAGCAGCCCCCGAGGGACAGGGACGATAGAGACCCAGTACTTC. It encodes CASSPRGTGTIETQYF.

The chain's CDR3 is CASNPGGSSLNTGELFF. Written as DNA, the CDR3 is TGTGCCAGCAACCCGGGGGGGTCCAGTCTTAACACCGGGGAGCTGTTTTTT. V gene TRBV27 combines with J gene TRBJ2-2, with 8 nucleotides matching TRBD2. Trimming at V came to 7 bases and at J to 2 bases, leaving 12 bases not matched to a gene. The CDR3 is made up of 17 amino acids. Per germline, CDR1 MNHEY and CDR2 SMNVEV (reference sequence).